A selection of T cell receptor beta chains follows, all from one sample in a study of T-cell memory formation after mild COVID-19. Each CDR3 protein is one row after TCRdb ran MiXCR on the 5' RACE reads. Seen here are 470,000 or so distinct CDR3 sequences, 15% to 20% observed once, and the top ten hold approximately 8.1%. Material for sequencing was PBMCs or a T cell subset sorted from them (not recorded which). Receptors were obtained from an adult woman who had mild COVID-19 (a few samples of this study predate the infection). Cell type and time point are not known. CDR3s include the opening cysteine and the closing phenylalanine or tryptophan. Each record gives: clone size, D gene, J gene, V gene, CDR3 DNA, CDR3 protein. D genes are given only for firm matches. Expanded clones are given a class, and other clones once, few, many or no size at all.

>few|NA|TRBJ2-1|TRBV4-1
TGCGCCAGCAGCCAAGCGGTGCCCCCCCTAGGGCATGAGCAGTTCTTC
CASSQAVPPLGHEQFF
>few|TRBD2|TRBJ2-1|TRBV7-8
TGTGCCAGCAGCCTAGGGACTAGCGGGAGCAGAAGGAATGAGCAGTTCTTC
CASSLGTSGSRRNEQFF
>NA|NA|TRBJ1-1|TRBV3-1
TGTGCCAGCAGCCAAGTTCAGGGGAAGGGCACTGAAGCTTTCTTT
CASSQVQGKGTEAFF
>many|NA|TRBJ1-5|TRBV20-1
TGCAGTGCTAGACAGAGCAATCAGCCCCAGCATTTT
CSARQSNQPQHF
>NA|NA|TRBJ1-1|TRBV6-2/TRBV6-3
TGTGCCAGCAGCAACACCCTTGAAGCTTTCTTT
CASSNTLEAFF
>NA|TRBD1|TRBJ1-1|TRBV6-5
TGTGCCAGCAGTACCTCCGGGACAGGGGGTTTTGGCACTGAAGCTTTCTTT
CASSTSGTGGFGTEAFF
>NA|NA|TRBJ2-4|TRBV20-1
TGCAGTGCTAGACACCAGGGGGGACGGAACATTCAGTACTTC
CSARHQGGRNIQYF
>NA|TRBD1|TRBJ1-1|TRBV5-1
TGCGCCAGCAGCGTTCAGGGGGACACTGAAGCTTTCTTT
CASSVQGDTEAFF
>NA|NA|TRBJ1-6|TRBV10-2
TGCGCCAGCAGTGAGTCTGGGAATTCACCCCTCCACTTT
CASSESGNSPLHF
>few|NA|TRBJ2-7|TRBV5-6
TGTGCCAGCAGCTTGGCCCCGGTTGAGCAGTACTTC
CASSLAPVEQYF
>NA|NA|TRBJ2-3|TRBV4-2
TGTGCCAGCAGCCACCCATGGGGTGGGGGGGCCCCGGGGGATCGCCCAGATACGCAGTATTTT
CASSHPWGGGAPGDRPDTQYF
>NA|NA|TRBJ1-1|TRBV19
TGTGCCAGTAATTCTCTGGGGGTGATAGACACTGAAGCTTTCTTT
CASNSLGVIDTEAFF
>few|NA|TRBJ2-2|TRBV5-1
TGCGCCAGCAGCTTGGCAGTAGGGTCCGGGGAGCTGTTTTTT
CASSLAVGSGELFF
>few|NA|TRBJ2-7|TRBV27
TGTGCCAGCAGTCCCTCTCGACCCTACGAGCAGTACTTC
CASSPSRPYEQYF
>NA|NA|TRBJ1-6|TRBV13
TGTGCCAGCAGCTTGACAGGACCGAAGTATAATTCACCCCTCCACTTT
CASSLTGPKYNSPLHF
>NA|NA|TRBJ2-7|TRBV6-6
TGTGCCAGCAGTTACGGTCGGCAGGGTACCCACGAGCAGTACTTC
CASSYGRQGTHEQYF
>few|NA|TRBJ2-1|TRBV12-3/TRBV12-4
TGTGCCAGCAGTTTACCCGGGGCGCCCCGCTCCTACAATGAGCAGTTCTTC
CASSLPGAPRSYNEQFF
>NA|NA|TRBJ1-4|TRBV12-3/TRBV12-4
TGTGCCAGCAGCCCTGTCGGACAGTTTGAAAAACTGTTTTTT
CASSPVGQFEKLFF
>NA|NA|TRBJ2-5|TRBV11-2
TGTGCCAGCAGCCGCGGCGGGCCACTGCAGACCCAGTACTTC
CASSRGGPLQTQYF
>few|TRBD1|TRBJ2-5|TRBV12-3/TRBV12-4
TGTGCCAGCAGTTTATGGACAGGGAATAAAGAGACCCAGTACTTC
CASSLWTGNKETQYF
>few|NA|TRBJ1-2|TRBV4-3
TGCGCCAGCAGCCAAGATTGGGGGGGCGGTGGATATGGCTACACCTTC
CASSQDWGGGGYGYTF
>few|NA|TRBJ2-7|TRBV6-5
TGTGCCAGCAGTTACTCGTTTGGCGCCTACGAGCAGTACTTC
CASSYSFGAYEQYF
>NA|NA|TRBJ1-1|TRBV5-6
TGTGCCAGCAGCCCAGACCCAACTGGGGGCACTGAAGCTTTCTTT
CASSPDPTGGTEAFF
>few|NA|TRBJ2-2|TRBV9
TGTGCCAGCAAGGAGCGAGTGAACACCGGGGAGCTGTTTTTT
CASKERVNTGELFF
>few|NA|TRBJ2-3|TRBV9
TGTGCCAGCAGCCCAAACTATAGCACAGATACGCAGTATTTT
CASSPNYSTDTQYF
>NA|TRBD1|TRBJ1-2|TRBV5-5
TGTGCCAGCAGCTCAAGACAGGGGCGCAACTATGGCTACACCTTC
CASSSRQGRNYGYTF
>few|NA|TRBJ1-2|TRBV27
TGTGCCAGCAGTTTACTCCCCCCCCGCCATGGGTATGGCTACACCTTC
CASSLLPPRHGYGYTF
>few|NA|TRBJ1-2|TRBV7-9
TGTGCCAGCAGCTTAGCGCGACAACATGGCTACACCTTC
CASSLARQHGYTF
>NA|NA|TRBJ2-1|TRBV6-1
TGTGCCAGTATTTCAGGAGGGGAGGCCCAGCAGTTCTTC
CASISGGEAQQFF
>once|TRBD2|TRBJ2-3|TRBV7-9
TGTGCCAGCAGCTTTGGGACTAGCGGGGCAGATACGCAGTATTTT
CASSFGTSGADTQYF
>few|NA|TRBJ2-7|TRBV20-1
TGCAGTGCTAGACGCCCTACCTACGAGCAGTACTTC
CSARRPTYEQYF
>few|TRBD1|TRBJ1-2|TRBV6-5
TGTGCCAGCAGGGGACGGCCAGGGGGTTACGGCTACACCTTC
CASRGRPGGYGYTF
>NA|NA|TRBJ2-3|TRBV5-1
TGCGCCAGCTCAGAGGCCGGGGGTCTAAGGGAGTATTTT
CASSEAGGLREYF
>NA|NA|TRBJ1-1|TRBV14
TGTGCCAGCAGCCGGGGGAGCATGAACACTGAAGCTTTCTTT
CASSRGSMNTEAFF
>NA|TRBD2|TRBJ2-2|TRBV7-2
TGTGCCAGCAGCACGACTAGCGGGGGATACACCGGGGAGCTGTTTTTT
CASSTTSGGYTGELFF
>NA|NA|TRBJ2-1|TRBV18
TGTGCCAGCTCACCTCATTCCCGACAGATCTACAATGAGCAGTTCTTC
CASSPHSRQIYNEQFF
>NA|TRBD1|TRBJ2-7|TRBV5-6
TGTGCCAGCAGCTTGGAGGGACAGGGGCCGGCCTACGAGCAGTACTTC
CASSLEGQGPAYEQYF
>NA|NA|TRBJ2-1|TRBV18
TGTGCCAGCTCACCAGGGGGCTATATCGATGAGCAGTTCTTC
CASSPGGYIDEQFF
>few|NA|TRBJ1-2|TRBV3-1
TGTGCCAGCAGCCAAGGTAGTTCCCAAACAGTCAACTATGGCTACACCTTC
CASSQGSSQTVNYGYTF
>few|TRBD1|TRBJ1-2|TRBV12-3/TRBV12-4
TGTGCCAGCAGTTTTTCGGGACAGACGGGCTACACCTTC
CASSFSGQTGYTF
>few|TRBD2|TRBJ2-2|TRBV11-2
TGTGCCAGCAGCCGTATGATGGGGACTAGCGGCAACACCGGGGAGCTGTTTTTT
CASSRMMGTSGNTGELFF
>NA|NA|TRBJ2-7|TRBV9
TGTGCCAGCAGTCTTGAGGGGCGCCACGAGCAGTACTTC
CASSLEGRHEQYF
>few|NA|TRBJ1-1|TRBV12-3/TRBV12-4
TGTGCCAGCGGGATCACCAGGGATACTGAAGCTTTCTTT
CASGITRDTEAFF
>many|NA|TRBJ2-5|TRBV20-1
TGCAGTGCTAGGTCGCAGGGTTACCAAGAGACCCAGTACTTC
CSARSQGYQETQYF
>NA|TRBD1|TRBJ1-2|TRBV18
TGTGCCAGCTCACCATTTGACAGGGGGGGCTTTGGCTACACCTTC
CASSPFDRGGFGYTF